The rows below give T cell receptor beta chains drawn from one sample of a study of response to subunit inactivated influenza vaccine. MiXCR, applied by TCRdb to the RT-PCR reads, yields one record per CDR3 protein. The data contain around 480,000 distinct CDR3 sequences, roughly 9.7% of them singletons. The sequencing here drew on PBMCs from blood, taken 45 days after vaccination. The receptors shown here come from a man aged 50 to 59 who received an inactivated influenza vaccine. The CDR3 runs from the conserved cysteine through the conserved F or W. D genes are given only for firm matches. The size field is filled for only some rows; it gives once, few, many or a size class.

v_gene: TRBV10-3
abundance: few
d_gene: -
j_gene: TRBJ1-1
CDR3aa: CAISSRGGTNTEAFF
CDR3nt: TGTGCCATCAGTTCCCGGGGAGGGACAAACACTGAAGCTTTCTTT

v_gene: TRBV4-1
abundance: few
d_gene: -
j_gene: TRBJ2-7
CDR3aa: CASSPLSRTYSYEQYF
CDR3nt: TGCGCCAGCAGCCCGCTCTCTAGGACTTACTCCTACGAGCAGTACTTC

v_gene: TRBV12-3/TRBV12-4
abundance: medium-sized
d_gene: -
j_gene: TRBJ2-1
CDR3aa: CASSLGYNEQFF
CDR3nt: TGTGCCAGCAGCTTGGGGTACAATGAGCAGTTCTTC

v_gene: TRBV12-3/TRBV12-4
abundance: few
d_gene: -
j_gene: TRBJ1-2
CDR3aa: CASSRDTPNYGYTF
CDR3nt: TGTGCCAGCAGTCGGGACACTCCTAACTATGGCTACACCTTC

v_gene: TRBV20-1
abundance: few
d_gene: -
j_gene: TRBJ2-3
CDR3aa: CSVGVTDTQYF
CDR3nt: TGCAGTGTCGGCGTCACAGATACGCAGTATTTT

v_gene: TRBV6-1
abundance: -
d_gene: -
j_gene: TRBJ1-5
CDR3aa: CASSGTANQPQHF
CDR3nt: TGTGCCAGCAGTGGGACAGCCAATCAGCCCCAGCATTTT

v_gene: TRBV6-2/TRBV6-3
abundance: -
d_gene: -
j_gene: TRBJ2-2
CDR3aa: CASSYRPLTTGELFF
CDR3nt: TGTGCCAGCAGTTACCGCCCTCTGACCACCGGGGAGCTGTTTTTT

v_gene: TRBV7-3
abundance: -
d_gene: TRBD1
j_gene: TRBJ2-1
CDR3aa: CASSLGTEREQFF
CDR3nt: TGTGCCAGCAGCTTAGGGACAGAGAGGGAGCAGTTCTTC

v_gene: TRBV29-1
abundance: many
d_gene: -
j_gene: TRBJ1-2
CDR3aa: CSVREGYTF
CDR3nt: TGCAGCGTCCGGGAGGGCTACACCTTC

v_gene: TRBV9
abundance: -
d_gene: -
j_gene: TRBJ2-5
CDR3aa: CASSVAPGRGQETQYF
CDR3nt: TGTGCCAGCAGCGTAGCACCAGGGAGGGGGCAAGAGACCCAGTACTTC

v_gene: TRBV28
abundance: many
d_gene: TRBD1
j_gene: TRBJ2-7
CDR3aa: CASSPPGQGWHEQYF
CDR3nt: TGTGCCAGCAGTCCGCCGGGACAGGGCTGGCACGAGCAGTACTTC

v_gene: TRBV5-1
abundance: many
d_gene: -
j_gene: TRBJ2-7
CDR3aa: CASSSGRQGNEQYF
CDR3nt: TGCGCCAGCAGCTCGGGTCGTCAGGGTAACGAGCAGTACTTC

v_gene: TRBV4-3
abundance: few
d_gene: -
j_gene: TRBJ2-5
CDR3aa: CASSQAVPETQYF
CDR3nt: TGCGCCAGCAGCCAAGCTGTCCCAGAGACCCAGTACTTC

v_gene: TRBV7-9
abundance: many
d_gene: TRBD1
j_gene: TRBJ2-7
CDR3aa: CASSRDSPYEQYF
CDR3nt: TGTGCCAGCAGCAGGGACAGCCCCTACGAGCAGTACTTC

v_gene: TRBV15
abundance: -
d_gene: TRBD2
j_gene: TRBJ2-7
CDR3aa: CATSRGGSSGFSYEQYF
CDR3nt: TGTGCCACCAGCAGAGGGGGCTCTAGCGGGTTCTCCTACGAGCAGTACTTC

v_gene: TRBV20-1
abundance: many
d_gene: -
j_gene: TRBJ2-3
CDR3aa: CSALVRRADTQYF
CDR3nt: TGCAGTGCTTTAGTACGGAGAGCAGATACGCAGTATTTT

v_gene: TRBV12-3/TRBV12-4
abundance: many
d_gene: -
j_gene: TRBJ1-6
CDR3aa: CASSLGFSPLHF
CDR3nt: TGTGCCAGCAGTTTAGGGTTTTCACCCCTCCACTTT

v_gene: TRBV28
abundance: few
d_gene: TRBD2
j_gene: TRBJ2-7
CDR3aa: CASTTGRLAGRTTREQYF
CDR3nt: TGTGCCAGCACTACCGGTCGACTAGCGGGACGGACTACTCGCGAGCAGTACTTC

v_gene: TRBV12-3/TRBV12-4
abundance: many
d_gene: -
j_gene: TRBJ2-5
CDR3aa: CASSLPRSEGQETQYF
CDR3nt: TGTGCCAGCAGTTTACCCAGGTCCGAGGGCCAAGAGACCCAGTACTTC

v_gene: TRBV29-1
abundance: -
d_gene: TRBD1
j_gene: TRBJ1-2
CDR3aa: CSVSRGAKYGYTF
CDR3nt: TGCAGCGTGAGCAGGGGGGCGAAATATGGCTACACCTTC

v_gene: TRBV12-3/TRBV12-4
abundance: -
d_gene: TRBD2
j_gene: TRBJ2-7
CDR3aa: CASSLVLAGNYEQYF
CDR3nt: TGTGCCAGCAGTTTGGTGCTAGCGGGGAACTACGAGCAGTACTTC

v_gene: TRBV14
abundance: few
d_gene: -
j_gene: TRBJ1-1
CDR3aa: CASSQVSRGTEAFF
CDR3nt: TGTGCCAGCAGCCAAGTTAGCAGAGGCACTGAAGCTTTCTTT

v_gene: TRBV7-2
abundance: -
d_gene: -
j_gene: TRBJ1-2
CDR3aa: CASSPTGPVRMGYTF
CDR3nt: TGTGCCAGCAGCCCGACAGGCCCGGTCCGGATGGGCTACACCTTC

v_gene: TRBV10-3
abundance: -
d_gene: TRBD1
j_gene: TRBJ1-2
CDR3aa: CASTATGTNYGYTF
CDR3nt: TGTGCCAGTACCGCGACAGGGACTAACTATGGCTACACCTTC

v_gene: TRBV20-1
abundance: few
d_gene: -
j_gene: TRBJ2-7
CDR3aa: CSAQNPGGYTYEQYF
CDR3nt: TGCAGTGCTCAAAACCCCGGGGGTTACACCTACGAGCAGTACTTC

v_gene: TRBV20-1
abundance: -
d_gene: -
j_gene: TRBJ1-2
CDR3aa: CSARDLGVVDYGYTF
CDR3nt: TGCAGTGCTAGAGATTTAGGCGTCGTAGACTATGGCTACACCTTC

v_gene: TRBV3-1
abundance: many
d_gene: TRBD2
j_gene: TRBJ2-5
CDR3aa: CASSQVAGEVQETQYF
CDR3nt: TGTGCCAGCAGCCAAGTTGCGGGGGAAGTACAAGAGACCCAGTACTTC

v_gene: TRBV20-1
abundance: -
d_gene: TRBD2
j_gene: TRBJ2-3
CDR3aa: CSATAGTSGKDTQYF
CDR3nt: TGCAGTGCTACCGCCGGGACTAGCGGGAAGGATACGCAGTATTTT